This TCR beta chain was captured by sequencing in a study of blood T cell repertoires in COVID-19. Whole-study context: Both acute and convalescent COVID-19 samples were obtained from the United States, Italy and Spain. Sample material is recorded as cDNA or gDNA derived from T cells, B-cell-depleted T cells, or PBMCs.

The V segment lost 5 bases and the J segment 3 bases; nucleotides outside the gene matches: 10. The CDR3 sequence is 15 residues long. Germline-derived CDR1 and CDR2 are MDHEN and SYDVKM. Authors' analysis steps: Estimation of nucleated cell counts relied on the amplification of reference gene primers. Repertoires were generated with immunoSEQ multiplex PCR, while TCRdb's copy carries only in-frame clones and drops some. That table furnishes V, J and clone size, whereas the DNA furnished D and trimming. Among approximately 30,000 clones listed, about 80% were seen once. This clone occurred once. This chain joins TRBV28 and TRBJ2-7; 7 bases map to TRBD1. Sequencing was carried out using peripheral blood. The source is a man between 65 and 85 years old with active COVID-19. The CDR3 loop reads CASSHTGTANYEQYF. CDR3 DNA sequence: TGTGCCAGCAGTCACACCGGGACAGCGAACTACGAGCAGTACTTC.